Here is one TCR beta chain with its context. Study processing details: How many nucleated cells were present was estimated from reference gene primer amplification. The protocol was immunoSEQ multiplex PCR, while the TCRdb copy is restricted to in-frame clones and leaves out a portion. Clone size and V and J calls were adopted from that table, with D and trimming inferred from the DNA. The profile shows about 94,000 clones, roughly 80% of them singletons. V dropped 3 bases and J dropped 0 bases, with 8 bases sitting between them. This CDR3 spans 13 amino acids. Germline CDR1 and CDR2: SQVTM and ANQGSEA. The data originate from a study of blood T cell repertoires in COVID-19. About the study: The United States, Italy and Spain provided the acute and convalescent COVID-19 samples. From T cells, B-cell-depleted T cells, or PBMCs came the material, which was cDNA or gDNA.

J is TRBJ1-2 and V is TRBV29-1, with D possibly matching TRBD1 (6 bases). This receptor was taken from a human donor in a cohort sampled during active COVID-19. The specimen was peripheral blood. The DNA of the CDR3 is TGCAGCGTTGACAGGGGAGCTAACTATGGCTACACCTTC. It translates to CSVDRGANYGYTF.